This T cell receptor (beta chain) was sequenced during a study of T cell responses to AZD1222 COVID-19 vaccine. The assay was immunoSEQ multiplex PCR, and TCRdb's table has in-frame clones only and misses some. The sample gives some 170,000 clones, about 93% of which show up once; about 1% is in the top ten. V trimming: 5 bases; J trimming: 2 bases; junction bases outside the gene matches: 10. Germline loops: CDR1 SGHTA, CDR2 FQGNSA. CDR3 length equals 17 residues. General study findings and limits: Unmutated variant regions reportedly attract nearly half of all spike-specific TCRs.

As regards this clone: What it recognizes is unknown.

The clonotype comes from an adult who received the MenACWY meningococcal vaccine as a control. The chain employs TRBV7-2 and TRBJ2-3; 10 positions agree with TRBD2. Here the sequenced sample was peripheral blood, taken 28 days after the second dose of the MenACWY control vaccine. For the CDR3, the DNA is TGTGCCAGCAGCCTACCCCATAGCGGGGGGTACACAGATACGCAGTATTTT. Its protein is CASSLPHSGGYTDTQYF.